This TCR beta chain was identified during a study of T cell responses to AZD1222 COVID-19 vaccine. Germline-derived CDR1 and CDR2 are SGHTA and FQGNSA. The CDR3 extends over 13 amino acids. V was trimmed by 2 bases and J by 6 bases, leaving 11 bases between them. Study-wide results and caveats: It was only six AZD1222 recipients who were seropositive at baseline. No repertoire was sampled before or during the peak T cell response, only after it. Elevations in Spike-specific TCR breadth and depth followed administration of two AZD1222 doses. Of spike-specific TCRs, nearly half reportedly target regions left unmutated in variants.

Regarding this clone: Its cognate antigen is unknown.

Clones were sequenced by immunoSEQ multiplex PCR, and TCRdb holds only the in-frame ones, with some missing. The sample yields some 80,000 clones, 88% seen once. The sequencing used peripheral blood, collected 28 days after the second dose of the MenACWY control vaccine. The receptor comes from an adult who received the MenACWY meningococcal vaccine as a control. The chain carries TRBV7-2 and TRBJ2-7; no reliable D call. The CDR3 DNA is TGTGCCAGCAGCTTATACTTGGGAAGCGAGCAGTACTTC. Protein product: CASSLYLGSEQYF.